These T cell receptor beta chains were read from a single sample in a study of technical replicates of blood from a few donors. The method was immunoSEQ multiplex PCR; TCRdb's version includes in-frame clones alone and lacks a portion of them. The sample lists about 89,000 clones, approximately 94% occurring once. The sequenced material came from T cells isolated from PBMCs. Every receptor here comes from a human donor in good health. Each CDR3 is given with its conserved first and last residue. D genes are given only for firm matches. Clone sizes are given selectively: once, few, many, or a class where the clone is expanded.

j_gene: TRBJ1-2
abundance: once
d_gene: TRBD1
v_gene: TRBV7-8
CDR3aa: CASRSGGTHGYTF
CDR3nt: TGTGCCAGCAGATCAGGGGGCACCCATGGCTACACCTTC

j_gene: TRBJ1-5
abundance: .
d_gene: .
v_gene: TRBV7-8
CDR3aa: CASSLERVGQPQHF
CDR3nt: TGTGCCAGCAGCTTAGAACGGGTGGGTCAGCCCCAGCATTTT

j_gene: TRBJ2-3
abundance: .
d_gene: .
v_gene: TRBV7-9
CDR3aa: CASSFESSTDTQYF
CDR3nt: TGTGCCAGCAGCTTCGAGTCTAGCACAGATACGCAGTATTTT

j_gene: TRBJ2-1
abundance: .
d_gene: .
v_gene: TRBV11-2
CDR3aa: CATTEVYNEQFF
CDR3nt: TGTGCCACAACGGAGGTCTACAATGAGCAGTTCTTC

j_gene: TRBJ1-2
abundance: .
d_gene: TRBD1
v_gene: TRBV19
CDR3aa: CASSKQGAREGYTF
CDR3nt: TGTGCCAGTAGTAAACAGGGGGCGCGGGAAGGCTACACCTTC

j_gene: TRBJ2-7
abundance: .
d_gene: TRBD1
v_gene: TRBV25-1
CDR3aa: CASSKGDSYEQYF
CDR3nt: TGTGCCAGCAGTAAGGGGGACAGCTACGAGCAGTACTTC

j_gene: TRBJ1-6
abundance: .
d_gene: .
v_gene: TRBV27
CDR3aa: CASSFWNAGQNSPLHF
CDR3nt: TGTGCCAGCAGCTTTTGGAACGCTGGACAGAATTCACCCCTCCACTTT

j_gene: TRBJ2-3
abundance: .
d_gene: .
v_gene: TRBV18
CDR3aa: CASSPPAGESSAADTQYF
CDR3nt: TGTGCCAGCTCACCACCGGCCGGGGAATCGAGTGCGGCAGATACGCAGTATTTT

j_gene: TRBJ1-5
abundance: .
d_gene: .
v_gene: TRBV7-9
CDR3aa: CASSFDSSNQPQHF
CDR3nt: TGTGCCAGCAGCTTTGACAGTAGCAATCAGCCCCAGCATTTT

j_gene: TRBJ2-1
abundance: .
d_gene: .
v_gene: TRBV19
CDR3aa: CASSKDRLDSINEQFF
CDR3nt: TGTGCCAGCTCCAAGGACCGACTAGACTCGATCAATGAGCAGTTCTTC

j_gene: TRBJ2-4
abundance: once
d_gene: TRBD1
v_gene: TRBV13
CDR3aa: CASSLRGTGEFLAKNIQYF
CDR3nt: TGTGCCAGCAGCTTAAGAGGGACAGGGGAGTTTCTAGCCAAAAACATTCAGTACTTC

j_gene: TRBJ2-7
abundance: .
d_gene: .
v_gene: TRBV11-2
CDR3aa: CASSLGEYEQYF
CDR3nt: TGTGCCAGCAGCTTAGGGGAGTACGAGCAGTACTTC

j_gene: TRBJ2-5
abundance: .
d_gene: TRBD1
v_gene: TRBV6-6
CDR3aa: CASSSRGQGTKETQYF
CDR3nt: TGTGCCAGCAGTTCTCGAGGACAGGGGACGAAGGAGACCCAGTACTTC

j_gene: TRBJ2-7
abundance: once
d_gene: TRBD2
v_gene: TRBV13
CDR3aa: CASSAGLAVYEQYF
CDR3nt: TGTGCCAGCAGCGCTGGACTAGCGGTCTACGAGCAGTACTTC

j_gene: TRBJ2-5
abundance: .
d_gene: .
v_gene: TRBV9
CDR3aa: CASSVSVKETQYF
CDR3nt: TGTGCCAGCAGCGTAAGCGTGAAAGAGACCCAGTACTTC

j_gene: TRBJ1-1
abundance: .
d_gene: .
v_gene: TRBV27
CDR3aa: CASSLGAPTEAFF
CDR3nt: TGTGCCAGCAGTTTGGGGGCGCCCACTGAAGCTTTCTTT

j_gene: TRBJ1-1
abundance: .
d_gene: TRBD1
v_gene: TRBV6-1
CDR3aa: CASSEMDRVSEAFF
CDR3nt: TGTGCCAGCAGTGAAATGGACAGGGTATCAGAAGCTTTCTTT

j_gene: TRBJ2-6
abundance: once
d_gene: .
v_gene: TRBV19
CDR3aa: CASSIAPESSGANVLTF
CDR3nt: TGTGCCAGTAGTATAGCCCCCGAGAGCTCTGGGGCCAACGTCCTGACTTTC

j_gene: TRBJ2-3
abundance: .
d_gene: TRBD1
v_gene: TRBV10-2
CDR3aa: CASSEPDRGTDTQYF
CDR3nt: TGCGCCAGCAGTGAGCCCGACAGGGGAACAGATACGCAGTATTTT

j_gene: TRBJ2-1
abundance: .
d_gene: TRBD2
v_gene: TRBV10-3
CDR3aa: CATLAGVTNEQFF
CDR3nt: TGTGCCACCTTAGCGGGAGTTACCAATGAGCAGTTCTTC

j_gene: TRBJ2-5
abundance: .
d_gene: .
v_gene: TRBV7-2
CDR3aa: CASSLSGLQETQYF
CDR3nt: TGTGCCAGCAGCTTATCAGGACTCCAAGAGACCCAGTACTTC

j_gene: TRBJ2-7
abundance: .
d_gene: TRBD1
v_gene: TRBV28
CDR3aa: CASSLQGVEQYF
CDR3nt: TGTGCCAGCAGTTTGCAGGGGGTAGAGCAGTACTTC

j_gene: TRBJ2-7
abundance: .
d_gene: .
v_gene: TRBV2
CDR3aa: CASRTDRGGLEQYF
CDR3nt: TGTGCCAGCAGGACAGACCGCGGCGGTCTCGAGCAGTACTTC

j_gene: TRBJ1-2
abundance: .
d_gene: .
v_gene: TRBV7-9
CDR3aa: CASSRDTHYGYTF
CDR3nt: TGTGCCAGCAGCCGGGACACCCACTATGGCTACACCTTC

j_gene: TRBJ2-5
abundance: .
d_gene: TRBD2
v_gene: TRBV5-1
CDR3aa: CASSFRPLAGGTQETQYF
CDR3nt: TGCGCCAGCAGCTTCCGCCCTCTCGCGGGAGGGACACAAGAGACCCAGTACTTC

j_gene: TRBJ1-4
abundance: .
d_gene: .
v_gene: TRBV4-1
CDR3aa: CASSQVWKGELFF
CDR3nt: TGCGCCAGCAGCCAAGTATGGAAGGGAGAACTGTTTTTT

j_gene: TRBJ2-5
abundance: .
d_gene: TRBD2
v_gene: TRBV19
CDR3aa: CASSIERAGGPPETQYF
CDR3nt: TGTGCCAGTAGTATAGAGCGAGCGGGGGGGCCACCAGAGACCCAGTACTTC

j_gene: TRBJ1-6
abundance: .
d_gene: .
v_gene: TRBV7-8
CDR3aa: CASSLDLTRSPLHF
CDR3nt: TGTGCCAGCAGCTTAGACCTTACTCGGTCACCCCTCCACTTT

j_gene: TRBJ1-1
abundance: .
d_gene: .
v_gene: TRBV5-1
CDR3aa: CASSPTDRNTEAFF
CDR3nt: TGCGCCAGCAGCCCCACGGACAGGAACACTGAAGCTTTCTTT

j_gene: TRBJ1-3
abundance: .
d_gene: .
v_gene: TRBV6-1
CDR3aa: CASRARVLSGNTIYF
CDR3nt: TGTGCCAGCAGAGCCCGGGTCCTCTCTGGAAACACCATATATTTT

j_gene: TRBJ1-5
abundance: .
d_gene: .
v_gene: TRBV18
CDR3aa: CASSPRGEWGNQPQHF
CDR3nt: TGTGCCAGCTCACCACGGGGGGAGTGGGGGAATCAGCCCCAGCATTTT

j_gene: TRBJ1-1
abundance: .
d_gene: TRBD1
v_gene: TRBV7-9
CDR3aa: CASSLMRMGTGAFF
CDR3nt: TGTGCCAGCAGCCTGATGCGTATGGGGACAGGAGCTTTCTTT

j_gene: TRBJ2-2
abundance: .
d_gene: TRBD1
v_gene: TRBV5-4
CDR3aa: CASSTKSGTANTGELFF
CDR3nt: TGTGCCAGCAGCACTAAGAGTGGGACAGCGAACACCGGGGAGCTGTTTTTT

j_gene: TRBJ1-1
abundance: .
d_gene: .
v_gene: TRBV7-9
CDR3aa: CASSLSLGGQGTEAFF
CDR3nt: TGTGCCAGCAGCTTAAGTCTCGGGGGGCAAGGAACTGAAGCTTTCTTT

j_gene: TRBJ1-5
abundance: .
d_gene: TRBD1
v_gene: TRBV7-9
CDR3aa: CASSLGRDRGRNQPQHF
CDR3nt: TGTGCCAGCAGCTTGGGTAGGGACAGGGGCCGCAATCAGCCCCAGCATTTT

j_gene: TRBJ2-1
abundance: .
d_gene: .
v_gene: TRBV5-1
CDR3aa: CASDTEGNNEQFF
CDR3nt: TGCGCCAGCGACACAGAGGGAAACAATGAGCAGTTCTTC

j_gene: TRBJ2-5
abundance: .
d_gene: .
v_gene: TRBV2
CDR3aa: CASSGAGQGETQYF
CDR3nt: TGTGCCAGCAGTGGGGCAGGGCAGGGAGAGACCCAGTACTTC

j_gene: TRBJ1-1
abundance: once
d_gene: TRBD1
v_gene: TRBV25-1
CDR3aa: CASSVAGQGVFVNTEAFF
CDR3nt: TGTGCCAGCAGTGTGGCGGGACAGGGTGTCTTTGTGAACACTGAAGCTTTCTTT

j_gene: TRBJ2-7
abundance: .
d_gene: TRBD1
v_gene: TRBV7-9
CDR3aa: CASSFTGTGELSYEQYF
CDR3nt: TGTGCCAGCAGCTTTACTGGGACAGGAGAGCTTTCCTACGAGCAGTACTTC

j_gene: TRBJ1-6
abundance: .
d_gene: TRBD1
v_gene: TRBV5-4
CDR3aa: CASSLEGAGSPLHF
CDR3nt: TGTGCCAGCAGCTTGGAGGGGGCAGGCTCACCCCTCCACTTT

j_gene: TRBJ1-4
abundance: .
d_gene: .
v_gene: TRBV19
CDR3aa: CASSPSATNEKLFF
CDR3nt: TGTGCCAGTAGTCCGTCAGCAACTAATGAAAAACTGTTTTTT

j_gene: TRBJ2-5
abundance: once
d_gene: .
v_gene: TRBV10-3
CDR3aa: CAISELGAFQETQYF
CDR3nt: TGTGCCATCAGTGAGTTAGGGGCGTTTCAAGAGACCCAGTACTTC

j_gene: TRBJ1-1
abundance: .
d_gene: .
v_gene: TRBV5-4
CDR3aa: CASTTLGRSGTEAFF
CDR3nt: TGTGCCAGCACTACTCTGGGAAGGAGCGGCACTGAAGCTTTCTTT

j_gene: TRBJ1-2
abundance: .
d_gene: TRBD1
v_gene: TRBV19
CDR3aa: CASSLRTGYGYTF
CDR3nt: TGTGCCAGTAGTCTTCGGACAGGATATGGCTACACCTTC

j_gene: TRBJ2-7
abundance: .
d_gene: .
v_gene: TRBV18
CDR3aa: CASSPLASGSYEQYF
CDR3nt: TGTGCCAGCTCACCACTAGCGTCGGGCTCCTACGAGCAGTACTTC

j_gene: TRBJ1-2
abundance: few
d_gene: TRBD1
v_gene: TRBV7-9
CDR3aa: CASSLGDRPSYTF
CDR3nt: TGTGCCAGCAGCTTAGGGGACAGGCCGAGCTACACCTTC